These 24 T cell receptor beta chains share one sample of origin, sequenced in a study of cytomegalovirus exposure and HLA in healthy donors. Data came from immunoSEQ multiplex PCR; TCRdb stores just in-frame clones and leaves some out. Of fewer than 90,000 clones listed, roughly 95% are singletons. Material: PBMCs. The receptor set was obtained from a young woman in good health and CMV-seropositive.

This chain links TRBV11-1 with TRBJ2-5; 12 nucleotides align to TRBD2. The germline V gene has CDR1 SGHAT and CDR2 FQDESV (reference sequence). The J segment lost 3 bases and the V segment lost 1 base, leaving 6 bases of the junction unmatched. CDR3 length: 17 residues. CDR3 in amino acids: CASSLVGSSGGEETQYF. CDR3 nucleotides: TGTGCCAGCAGCTTAGTAGGGTCTAGCGGGGGGGAAGAGACCCAGTACTTC. Full variable domain (missing parts from reference TRBV11-1 and TRBJ2-5): EAEVAQSPRYKITEKSQAVAFWCDPISGHATLYWYRQILGQGPELLVQFQDESVVDDSQLPKDRFSAERLKGVDSTLKIQPAELGDSAMYLCASSLVGSSGGEETQYFGPGTRLLVL.

V and J are TRBV28 and TRBJ1-1, with D possibly TRBD1 on 6 matching bases. This CDR3 comprises 14 residues. Trimming took 5 bases from V and 5 from J, leaving 15 bases between them. Germline-derived CDR1 and CDR2 are MDHEN and SYDVKM. The CDR3, as DNA: TGTGCCAGCAGTCGACAGGCTGCTTGGACTGAAGCTTTCTTT. This sequence encodes CASSRQAAWTEAFF.

The chain recombines TRBV28 with TRBJ2-5; 9 bases map to TRBD2. Per the germline V gene, CDR1 is MDHEN and CDR2 is SYDVKM. The trim removed 1 base at V and 4 bases at J, leaving 7 bases unmatched. The CDR3 is 16 amino acids. The CDR3 DNA is TGTGCCAGCAGTTTATTAGTAGCGGGAGTGGTAGAGACCCAGTACTTC. Translated, it gives CASSLLVAGVVETQYF.

V is TRBV7-6 and J is TRBJ1-6, with a possible D match to TRBD1 (5 bases). The V gene's germline CDR1 is SGHVS and CDR2 FNYEAQ. The ends were cut back, 1 base at V and 8 bases at J, with 9 bases in the middle. The CDR3 covers 14 residues. The CDR3 reads CASSLEGYDSPLHF. CDR3 nucleotide sequence: TGTGCCAGCAGCTTAGAGGGGTACGATTCACCCCTCCACTTT.

The chain couples TRBV7-2 to TRBJ2-5; the match to TRBD2 covers 9 bases. CDR3 length equals 16 residues. V dropped 1 base and J dropped 5; count of bases not matched to a gene: 8. Germline V gene data show CDR1 as SGHTA and CDR2 as FQGNSA. CDR3 loop: CASSLGWRGGHETQYF. The CDR3 region has the DNA TGTGCCAGCAGCTTAGGGTGGCGGGGGGGCCATGAGACCCAGTACTTC.

The CDR3 region is CASSPIAGEAYNEQFF. The CDR3, as DNA: TGTGCCAGCAGCCCAATAGCGGGAGAGGCCTACAATGAGCAGTTCTTC. The V call is TRBV27, the J call TRBJ2-1; TRBD2 matches at 9 bases. J gave up 2 bases and V 6 bases, and 8 bases lay outside the gene matches. The CDR3 has 16 amino acids. Per the germline V gene, CDR1 is MNHEY and CDR2 is SMNVEV (reference sequence).

V gene TRBV28 combines with J gene TRBJ1-6; 7 bases align to TRBD1. The junction had 7 bases not matched to a gene; V was cut back by 8 bases and J by 0 bases. The CDR3 is made up of 16 amino acids. The germline gives CDR1 MDHEN, CDR2 SYDVKM. In nucleotides, the CDR3 is TGTGCCAGCGGACAACAGGGGAGCTCCTATAATTCACCCCTCCACTTT. This codes for CASGQQGSSYNSPLHF.

This chain connects TRBV7-8 to TRBJ1-4, with D uncertain. This CDR3 comprises 17 residues. Per germline, CDR1 SGHVS and CDR2 FQNEAQ. Trimming pared 4 bases from V and 5 bases from J, leaving 20 bases between. CDR3 sequence reads: CASSSPPPRVLNEKLFF. CDR3 DNA: TGTGCCAGCAGCTCCCCCCCGCCGAGGGTATTGAATGAAAAACTGTTTTTT.

The CDR3 loop is CASSLDGAGYSPNQPQHF. For the CDR3, the DNA is TGTGCCAGCAGCTTAGATGGGGCAGGATACTCTCCCAATCAGCCCCAGCATTTT. The chain uses TRBV7-8 and TRBJ1-5; weak D call: TRBD1 (5 bases). The CDR3 covers 18 residues. In germline, CDR1 is SGHVS, CDR2 FQNEAQ. V shed 1 base and J shed 3 bases, with 19 bases lying between them.

The chain combines TRBV25-1 with TRBJ1-3; D is ambiguous. This CDR3 region has 13 residues. V was pared by 0 bases and J by 3 bases, with 3 bases between. Germline-derived CDR1 and CDR2 are MGHDK and SYGVNS. The DNA of the CDR3 is TGTGCCAGCAGTGAATATCTTGGAAACACCATATATTTT. Its protein product is CASSEYLGNTIYF.

The J gene is TRBJ2-7, the V gene TRBV28, with 7 bases identical to TRBD2. The ends lost 0 bases at V and 1 base at J; junction bases unmatched: 6. The CDR3 is 16 amino acids. Germline values: CDR1 MDHEN, CDR2 SYDVKM. The DNA of the CDR3 is TGTGCCAGCAGTTTATGGGGACTAAAGCCTTCCTACGAGCAGTACTTC. It specifies CASSLWGLKPSYEQYF.

J is TRBJ1-4 and V is TRBV30; 10 bases are shared with TRBD1. This CDR3 spans 14 amino acids. Looked up from germline, CDR1 is GTSNPN and CDR2 is SVGIG (reference sequence). V trimming: 4 bases; J trimming: 7 bases; junction bases outside the gene matches: 6. The chain's CDR3 is CAWTRDRGGEKLFF. The CDR3 DNA sequence: TGTGCCTGGACCAGGGACAGGGGTGGTGAAAAACTGTTTTTT.

V usage is TRBV19 and J usage is TRBJ2-5, with D possibly TRBD1 on 6 matching bases. V lost 3 bases and J 2 bases, leaving 10 bases between the germline ends. The CDR3 is made up of 14 amino acids. Germline-derived CDR1 and CDR2 are LNHDA and SQIVND (reference sequence). The CDR3: CASSINGQQETQYF. As DNA, the CDR3 is TGTGCCAGTAGTATCAACGGACAGCAAGAGACCCAGTACTTC.

The chain has TRBV12-5 and TRBJ2-3, with D unresolved. The germline V gene encodes CDR1 LGHNT and CDR2 FRNRAP. The CDR3 covers 13 residues. V dropped 2 bases and J dropped 4 bases, with 7 bases sitting between them. The CDR3: CASGLSSPDTQYF. The CDR3 DNA reads TGTGCTAGTGGTTTGTCGAGCCCAGATACGCAGTATTTT.

The chain recombines TRBV2 with TRBJ1-1; 8 nucleotides align to TRBD1. This CDR3 has 14 amino acids. Germline V gene lookup returns CDR1 SNHLY and CDR2 FYNNEI. Germline trimming cut 6 bases from V and 3 bases from J; bases unmatched to any gene: 6. This CDR3 is CASRSRGHDTEAFF. The CDR3, as DNA: TGTGCCAGCAGAAGCAGGGGGCATGACACTGAAGCTTTCTTT. The full variable domain, completed using reference TRBV2 and TRBJ1-1, is EPEVTQTPSHQVTQMGQEVILRCVPISNHLYFYWYRQILGQKVEFLVSFYNNEISEKSEIFDDQFSVERPDGSNFTLKIRSTKLEDSAMYFCASRSRGHDTEAFFGQGTRLTVV.

This rearrangement joins TRBV7-2 to TRBJ1-2; D gene unclear. V was cut by 2 bases and J by 5 bases, with 9 bases left in between. The V gene's germline CDR1 is SGHTA and CDR2 FQGNSA. This CDR3 spans 13 amino acids. The CDR3 region has the DNA TGTGCCAGCAGCTTAATGGGAGGGTATGGCTACACCTTC. Translation: CASSLMGGYGYTF.

The CDR3 coding sequence is TGCAGCGTTTGGAACGGGACTGAAGCTTTCTTT. Its translation is CSVWNGTEAFF. The V gene is TRBV29-1, the J gene TRBJ1-1; no firm D call. Trimming shortened V by 5 bases and J by 5 bases, and 9 bases separated the two germline ends. This CDR3 comprises 11 residues. CDR1 is SQVTM, CDR2 ANQGSEA, per germline.

The J gene is TRBJ1-1, the V gene TRBV11-3; the match to TRBD1 covers 7 bases. The CDR3 totals 14 residues. J gave up 4 bases and V 4 bases, and 6 bases lay outside the gene matches. The germline V gene encodes CDR1 SGHNT and CDR2 YENEEA. The CDR3 spells CASSSNRGGTEAFF. Written as DNA, the CDR3 is TGTGCCAGCAGCTCGAACAGGGGTGGCACTGAAGCTTTCTTT.

A remark on this clone: Different DNA sequences within this sample yield the same CDR3. V gene TRBV28 combines with J gene TRBJ1-1; 10 bases map to TRBD1. Looked up from germline, CDR1 is MDHEN and CDR2 is SYDVKM. The trim removed 5 bases at V and 6 bases at J, leaving 9 bases unmatched. CDR3 size: 15 residues. CDR3 region: CASSPAPTGGAEAFF. The CDR3 nucleotides read TGTGCCAGCAGTCCCGCACCGACAGGGGGCGCTGAAGCTTTCTTT.

The chain links TRBV21-1 to TRBJ2-7; TRBD1 reflects the table's D call only, with no check against the DNA. TRBV21-1 is a pseudogene. This CDR3 is 16 amino acids long. The chain's CDR3 is CASSTPGQGRPEEQYF. The CDR3 region has the DNA TGTGCCAGCAGCACTCCGGGACAGGGCCGCCCTGAGGAGCAGTACTTC.

This chain uses TRBV4-1 with TRBJ1-5; D might be TRBD1 (5 bases). Germline V gives CDR1 MGHRA, CDR2 YSYEKL. This CDR3 region has 16 residues. Trimming took 5 bases from V and 4 from J, leaving 18 bases between them. CDR3 sequence (DNA): TGCGCCAGCAGCGCCTTGGGCGCGGGGGGGAATCAGCCCCAGCATTTT. It yields the protein CASSALGAGGNQPQHF.

The rearrangement links TRBV6-6 to TRBJ2-7; 7 nucleotides match TRBD1. Germline lookup yields CDR1 MNHNY and CDR2 SVGAGI (reference sequence). J lost 3 bases, V lost 0 bases, and 2 bases had no gene match. The CDR3 covers 14 residues. The CDR3 DNA follows: TGTGCCAGCAGTTACTCTCCAGGGGGCTACGAGCAGTACTTC. Translating it yields CASSYSPGGYEQYF.

The V gene is TRBV5-6, the J gene TRBJ1-2; D unclear. V was shortened by 4 bases and J by 4 bases, with 14 bases between the two germline ends. This CDR3 comprises 14 residues. Germline CDR1 SGHDT, CDR2 YYEEEE. The CDR3 region has the DNA TGTGCCAGCAGCCAACCCGGACGGGGCTATGGCTACACCTTC. Encoded protein: CASSQPGRGYGYTF.

The V call is TRBV7-2, the J call TRBJ2-7, with TRBD1 identical over 8 bases. This CDR3 region has 16 residues. The V and J ends lost 2 bases and 2 bases, in that order; junction bases with no gene match: 8. Germline V gene lookup returns CDR1 SGHTA and CDR2 FQGNSA. The CDR3 region has the DNA TGTGCCAGCAGCTTATTTGTTCAGGACAGGGCCTACGAGCAGTACTTC. It yields the protein CASSLFVQDRAYEQYF. Looking up the rest from reference TRBV7-2 and TRBJ2-7 gives the full variable domain: GAGVSQSPSNKVTEKGKDVELRCDPISGHTALYWYRQSLGQGLEFLIYFQGNSAPDKSGLPSDRFSAERTGGSVSTLTIQRTQQEDSAVYLCASSLFVQDRAYEQYFGPGTRLTVT.